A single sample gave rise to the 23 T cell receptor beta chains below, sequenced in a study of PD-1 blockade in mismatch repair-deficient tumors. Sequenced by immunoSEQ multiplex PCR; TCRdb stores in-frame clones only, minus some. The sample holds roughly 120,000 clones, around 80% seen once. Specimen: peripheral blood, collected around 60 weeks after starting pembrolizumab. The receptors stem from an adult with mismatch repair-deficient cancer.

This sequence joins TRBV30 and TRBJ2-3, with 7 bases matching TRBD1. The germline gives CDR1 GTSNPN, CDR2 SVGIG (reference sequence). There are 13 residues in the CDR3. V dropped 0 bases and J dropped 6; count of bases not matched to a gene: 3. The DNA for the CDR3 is TGTGCCTGGAGTGTGACAGGGTGGGATACGCAGTATTTT. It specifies CAWSVTGWDTQYF.

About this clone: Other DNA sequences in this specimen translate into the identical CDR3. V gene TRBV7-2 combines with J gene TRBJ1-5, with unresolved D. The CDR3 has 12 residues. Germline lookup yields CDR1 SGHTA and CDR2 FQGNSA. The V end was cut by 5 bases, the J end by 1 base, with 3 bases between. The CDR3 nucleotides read TGTGCCAGCAGCGGCAGCAATCAGCCCCAGCATTTT. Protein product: CASSGSNQPQHF.

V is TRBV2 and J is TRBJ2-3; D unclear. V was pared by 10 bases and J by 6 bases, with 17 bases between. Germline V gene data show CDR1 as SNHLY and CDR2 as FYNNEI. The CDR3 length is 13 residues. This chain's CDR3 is CATALETWDTQYF. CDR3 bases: TGTGCCACCGCCCTAGAAACTTGGGATACGCAGTATTTT.

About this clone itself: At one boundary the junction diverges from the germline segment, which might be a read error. The chain's CDR3 is CPSRPPGQGTSEQYF. DNA for the CDR3: TGTCCCAGCAGACCCCCGGGACAGGGCACGTCCGAGCAGTACTTC. The chain links TRBV6-5 to TRBJ2-7, with 9 nucleotides matching TRBD1. This CDR3 spans 15 amino acids. The V gene's germline CDR1 is MNHEY and CDR2 SVGAGI.

CDR3 bases: TGTGCCTGGAGTGACAACGGGTTCACCTACGAGCAGTACTTC. Its protein is CAWSDNGFTYEQYF. V gene TRBV30 combines with J gene TRBJ2-7, with D hard to call. CDR1 and CDR2 from the germline V gene are GTSNPN and SVGIG (reference sequence). With 1 base removed from V and 2 bases from J, the gap between germline ends came to 12 bases. CDR3 length equals 14 residues.

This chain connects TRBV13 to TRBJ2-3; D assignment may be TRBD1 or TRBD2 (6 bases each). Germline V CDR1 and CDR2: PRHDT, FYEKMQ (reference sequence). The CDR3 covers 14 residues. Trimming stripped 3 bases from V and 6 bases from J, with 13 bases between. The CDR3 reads CASSLTRGFDTQYF. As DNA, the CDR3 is TGTGCCAGCAGCTTGACTAGGGGGTTCGATACGCAGTATTTT.

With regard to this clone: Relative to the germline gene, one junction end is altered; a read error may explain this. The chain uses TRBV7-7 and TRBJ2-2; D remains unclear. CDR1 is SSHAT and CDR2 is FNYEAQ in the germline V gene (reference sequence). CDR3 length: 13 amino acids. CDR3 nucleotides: TGTGCTAGCAGCCTCACCCGGGCCGGGGAGCTGTTTTTT. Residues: CASSLTRAGELFF.

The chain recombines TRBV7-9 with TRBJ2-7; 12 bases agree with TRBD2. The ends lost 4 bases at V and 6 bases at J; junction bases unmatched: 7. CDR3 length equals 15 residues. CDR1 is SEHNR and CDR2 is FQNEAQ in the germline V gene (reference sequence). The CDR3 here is CASSSWTSGASEQYF. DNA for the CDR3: TGTGCCAGCAGCTCATGGACTAGCGGGGCTAGCGAGCAGTACTTC.

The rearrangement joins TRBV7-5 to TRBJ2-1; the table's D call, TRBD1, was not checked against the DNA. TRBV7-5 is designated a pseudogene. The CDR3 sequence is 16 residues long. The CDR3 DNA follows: TGTGCCAGAAGCTTCAGGGCAGGGGGCCTGTACAATGAGCAGTTCTTC. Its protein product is CARSFRAGGLYNEQFF.

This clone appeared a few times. CDR3 protein: CASSESSYSNQPQHF. CDR3 DNA sequence: TGTGCCAGCAGTGAAAGTAGTTATAGCAATCAGCCCCAGCATTTT. This chain connects TRBV6-1 to TRBJ1-5; D is ambiguous. V gave up 2 bases and J gave up 0 bases, with 8 bases separating them. Germline CDR1 is MNHNS and CDR2 is SASEGT. This CDR3 has 15 amino acids.

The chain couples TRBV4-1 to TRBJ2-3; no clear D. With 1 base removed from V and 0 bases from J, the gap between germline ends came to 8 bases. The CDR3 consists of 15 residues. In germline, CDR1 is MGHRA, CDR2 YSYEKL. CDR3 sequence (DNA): TGCGCCAGCAGCCAAGGTGGCGGTAGCACAGATACGCAGTATTTT. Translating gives CASSQGGGSTDTQYF.

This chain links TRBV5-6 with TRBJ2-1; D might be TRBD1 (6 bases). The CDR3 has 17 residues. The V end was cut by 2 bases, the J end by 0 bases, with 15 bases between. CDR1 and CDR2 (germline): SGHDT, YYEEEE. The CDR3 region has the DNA TGTGCCAGCAGCTTCCTCAGGGGTCCCAGCTCCTACAATGAGCAGTTCTTC. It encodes CASSFLRGPSSYNEQFF.

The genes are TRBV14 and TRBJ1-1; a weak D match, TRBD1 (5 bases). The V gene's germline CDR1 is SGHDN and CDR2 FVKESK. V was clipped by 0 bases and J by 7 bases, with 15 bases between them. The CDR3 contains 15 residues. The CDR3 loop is CASSQDLDGGIEAFF. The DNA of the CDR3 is TGTGCCAGCAGCCAAGATCTTGACGGGGGGATTGAAGCTTTCTTT.

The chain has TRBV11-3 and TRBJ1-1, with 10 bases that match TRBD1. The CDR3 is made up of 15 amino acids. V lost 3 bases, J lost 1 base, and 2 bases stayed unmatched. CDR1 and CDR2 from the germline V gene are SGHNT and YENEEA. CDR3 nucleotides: TGTGCCAGCAGCTTCCGGGACAGGGGGAACACTGAAGCTTTCTTT. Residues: CASSFRDRGNTEAFF.

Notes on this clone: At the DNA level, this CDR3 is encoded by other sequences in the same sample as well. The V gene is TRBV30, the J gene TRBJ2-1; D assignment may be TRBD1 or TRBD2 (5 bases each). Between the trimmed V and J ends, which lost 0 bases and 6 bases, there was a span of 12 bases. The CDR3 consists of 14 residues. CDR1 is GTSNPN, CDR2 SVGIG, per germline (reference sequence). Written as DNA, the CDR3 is TGTGCCTGGAGTGTTCTCGGGACCGGCAATGAGCAGTTCTTC. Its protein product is CAWSVLGTGNEQFF. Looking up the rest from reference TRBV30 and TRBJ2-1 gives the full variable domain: SQTIHQWPATLVQPVGSPLSLECTVEGTSNPNLYWYRQAAGRGLQLLFYSVGIGQISSEVPQNLSASRPQDRQFILSSKKLLLSDSGFYLCAWSVLGTGNEQFFGPGTRLTVL.

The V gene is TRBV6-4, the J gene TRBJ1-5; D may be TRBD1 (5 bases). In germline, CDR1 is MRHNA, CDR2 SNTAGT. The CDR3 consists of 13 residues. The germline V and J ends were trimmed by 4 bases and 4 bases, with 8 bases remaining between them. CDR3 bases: TGTGCCAGCAGTGTCACAGGAAATCAGCCCCAGCATTTT. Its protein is CASSVTGNQPQHF.

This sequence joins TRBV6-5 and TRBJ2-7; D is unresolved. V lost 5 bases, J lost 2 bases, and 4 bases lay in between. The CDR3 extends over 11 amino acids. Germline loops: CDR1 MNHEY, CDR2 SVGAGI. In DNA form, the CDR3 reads TGTGCCAGCAGTGTAACCTACGAGCAGTACTTC. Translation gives CASSVTYEQYF.

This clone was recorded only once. The DNA for the CDR3 is TGTGCCAGCAGCTTAGCGGGCCACACGTACTCTGGAAACACCATATATTTT. It encodes CASSLAGHTYSGNTIYF. This chain connects TRBV11-3 to TRBJ1-3; D not resolved. Germline CDR1 reads SGHNT; CDR2 reads YENEEA. The CDR3 is 17 residues long. Deletions cut 1 base from V and 0 bases from J, with 13 bases between.

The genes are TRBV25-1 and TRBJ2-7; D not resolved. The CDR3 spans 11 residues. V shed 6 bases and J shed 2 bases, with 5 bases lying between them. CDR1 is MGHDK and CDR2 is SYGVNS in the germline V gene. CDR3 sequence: CASRQTYEQYF. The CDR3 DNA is TGTGCCAGCAGACAGACCTACGAGCAGTACTTC.

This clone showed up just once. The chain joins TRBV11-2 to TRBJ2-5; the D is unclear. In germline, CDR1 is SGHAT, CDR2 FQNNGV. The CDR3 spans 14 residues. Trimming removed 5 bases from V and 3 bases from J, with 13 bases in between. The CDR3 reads CASSLSRVEETQYF. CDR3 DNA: TGTGCCAGCAGCCTCAGTCGCGTGGAAGAGACCCAGTACTTC.

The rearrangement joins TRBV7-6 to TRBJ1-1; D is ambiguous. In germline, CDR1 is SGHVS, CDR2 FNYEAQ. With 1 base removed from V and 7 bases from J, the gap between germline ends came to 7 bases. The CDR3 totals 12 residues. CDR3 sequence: CASSLDLGEAFF. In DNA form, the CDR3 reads TGTGCCAGCAGCTTAGATTTAGGTGAAGCTTTCTTT.

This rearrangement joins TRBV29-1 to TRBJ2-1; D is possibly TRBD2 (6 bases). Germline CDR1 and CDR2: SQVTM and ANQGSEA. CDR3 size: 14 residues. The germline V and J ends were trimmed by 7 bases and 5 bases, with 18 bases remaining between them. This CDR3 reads CSAQRRGYDNEQFF. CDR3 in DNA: TGCAGCGCCCAACGTCGGGGGTACGACAATGAGCAGTTCTTC.

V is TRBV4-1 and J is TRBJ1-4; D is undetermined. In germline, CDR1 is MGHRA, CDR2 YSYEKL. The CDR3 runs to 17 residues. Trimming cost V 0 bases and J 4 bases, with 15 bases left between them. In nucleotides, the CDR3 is TGCGCCAGCAGCCAAGACTCCTCCGGGGAATATAATGAAAAACTGTTTTTT. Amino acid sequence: CASSQDSSGEYNEKLFF.